These 26 T cell receptor beta chains originate from one sample sequenced in a study of T cell changes during pregnancy in multiple sclerosis (dated by TCRdb to the late 2010s). The library was built by means of the immunoSEQ multiplex PCR assay. Imported from immuneACCESS, the table was reduced by TCRdb to in-frame sequences with V and J called. These copies leave out some clones; in studies compared against another copy, an unresolved V gene accounts for under half, and the cause of the remainder is not known. For this sample the table gives about 32,000 clones, of which approximately 89% were detected only once. The top ten hold approximately 5.4% of the sample. Sequenced material: CD8+ T cells from peripheral blood mononuclear cells, taken in the first trimester of pregnancy. The origin of the receptors is a female donor with multiple sclerosis, enrolled in a pregnancy study.

This chain connects TRBV7-9 to TRBJ1-1; the D gene is possibly TRBD1 (5 bases). Trimming left V 5 bases short and J 11 bases short, with 18 bases between. CDR3 size: 13 residues. In germline, CDR1 is SEHNR, CDR2 FQNEAQ (reference sequence). This chain's CDR3 is CASSPIGRGAAFF. Written as DNA, the CDR3 is TGTGCCAGCAGCCCCATCGGAAGGGGCGCGGCTTTCTTT.

The rearrangement joins TRBV4-3 to TRBJ2-1, with D unclear. This CDR3 has 16 amino acids. The germline CDR1 and CDR2 sequences are LGHNA and YSLEER. The V gene lost 0 bases and the J gene lost 4 bases, with 13 bases spanning the gap. Here the CDR3 reads CASSQEGLGAYNEQFF. The CDR3 DNA is TGCGCCAGCAGCCAAGAGGGCCTCGGTGCTTACAATGAGCAGTTCTTC.

This clone was seen only once. The rearrangement uses TRBV19 and TRBJ2-7; D is undetermined. From germline, CDR1 is LNHDA and CDR2 SQIVND (reference sequence). The V end lost 3 bases, the J end lost 5 bases, and 11 bases lay between the germline ends. There are 13 residues in the CDR3. The CDR3 spells CASSITLNDEQYF. The CDR3 nucleotides read TGTGCCAGTAGTATTACATTGAATGACGAGCAGTACTTC.

The chain recombines TRBV19 with TRBJ2-1; 9 bases are shared with TRBD2. The V and J ends lost 4 bases and 0 bases, in that order; junction bases with no gene match: 7. Germline values: CDR1 LNHDA, CDR2 SQIVND (reference sequence). The CDR3 extends over 17 amino acids. In nucleotides, the CDR3 is TGTGCCAGTAGTACGCCCTTAGCGGGGGCCTCCTACAATGAGCAGTTCTTC. Residues: CASSTPLAGASYNEQFF.

The chain links TRBV18 to TRBJ2-5; the match to TRBD2 covers 7 bases. The CDR3 runs 18 residues. The germline V gene has CDR1 KGHSH and CDR2 LQKENI. V lost 2 bases, J lost 5 bases, and 17 bases stayed unmatched. CDR3 residues: CASSPSAGLEGPGETQYF. CDR3 DNA: TGTGCCAGCTCACCATCCGCCGGACTAGAAGGTCCGGGGGAGACCCAGTACTTC.

This rearrangement joins TRBV4-1 to TRBJ2-7; unclear D gene. The length of the CDR3 is 15 residues. V was pared by 2 bases and J by 5 bases, with 16 bases between. Germline V gene sequence: CDR1 MGHRA, CDR2 YSYEKL. The CDR3 region has the DNA TGCGCCAGCAGCCAATACACACCATTTATGGACGAGCAGTACTTC. Translating it yields CASSQYTPFMDEQYF.

This chain links TRBV27 with TRBJ2-3; tentative D call: TRBD1 (7 bases). Germline V gene lookup returns CDR1 MNHEY and CDR2 SMNVEV (reference sequence). V gave up 1 base and J gave up 6 bases, with 20 bases separating them. The CDR3 has 17 residues. CDR3 loop: CASSLYIPGGGSDTQYF. The CDR3 DNA sequence: TGTGCCAGCAGTTTATATATTCCAGGGGGAGGCTCCGATACGCAGTATTTT.

This rearrangement joins TRBV7-2 to TRBJ2-1, with D tentatively TRBD2 (5 bases). V was clipped by 5 bases and J by 2 bases, with 16 bases between them. CDR1 is SGHTA, CDR2 FQGNSA, per germline. This CDR3 region has 16 residues. The CDR3 DNA reads TGTGCCAGCAGCCCAGACCACAGAGGGACCTACAATGAGCAGTTCTTC. Encoded protein: CASSPDHRGTYNEQFF.

This chain joins TRBV9 and TRBJ2-1; TRBD2 agrees at 9 bases. V was pared by 3 bases and J by 9 bases, with 7 bases of the junction left unmatched. Germline values: CDR1 SGDLS, CDR2 YYNGEE. The CDR3 has 14 residues. In DNA, the CDR3 is TGTGCCAGCAGCGACGTAGCGGGAGCTCTTGAGCAGTTCTTC. Protein sequence: CASSDVAGALEQFF.

The V call is TRBV18, the J call TRBJ1-4; 7 nucleotides align to TRBD1. V trimming: 2 bases; J trimming: 4 bases; junction bases outside the gene matches: 7. Germline V gene sequence: CDR1 KGHSH, CDR2 LQKENI. The CDR3 spans 16 residues. The CDR3 region has the DNA TGTGCCAGCTCACCATATGGACAGGCGATTAATGAAAAACTGTTTTTT. Its translation is CASSPYGQAINEKLFF.

The chain links TRBV5-6 to TRBJ2-1; the match to TRBD2 covers 11 bases. The CDR3 runs 16 residues. Germline trimming cut 3 bases from V and 7 bases from J; bases unmatched to any gene: 9. From germline, CDR1 is SGHDT and CDR2 YYEEEE. CDR3 protein: CASSWELAGGWNEQFF. CDR3 coding DNA: TGTGCCAGCAGCTGGGAGCTAGCGGGAGGTTGGAATGAGCAGTTCTTC.

The chain recombines TRBV7-8 with TRBJ2-7, with TRBD2 identical over 9 bases. This CDR3 region has 16 residues. V was pared by 2 bases and J by 0 bases, with 5 bases of the junction left unmatched. The V gene's germline CDR1 is SGHVS and CDR2 FQNEAQ. The CDR3 region has the DNA TGTGCCAGCAGCTTAATCCTAGCGGGGAGCTCCTACGAGCAGTACTTC. It yields the protein CASSLILAGSSYEQYF.

The V and J genes are TRBV5-1 and TRBJ2-1; 7 nucleotides line up with TRBD1. Trimming removed 4 bases from V and 3 bases from J; junction bases left unmatched: 10. Germline CDR1 reads SGHRS; CDR2 reads YFSETQ. The CDR3 is made up of 16 amino acids. The CDR3 bases are TGCGCCAGCAGCGGCACGGGACAGCTTTTCTACAATGAGCAGTTCTTC. Translating it yields CASSGTGQLFYNEQFF.

The chain combines TRBV2 with TRBJ2-7; 7 bases align to TRBD1. This CDR3 comprises 15 residues. CDR1 is SNHLY, CDR2 FYNNEI, per germline. V lost 5 bases and J lost 2; bases outside the gene matches: 9. The CDR3 DNA reads as TGTGCCAGCAGTTTGCAGGGGGTCCTAGCCTACGAGCAGTACTTC. Translating it yields CASSLQGVLAYEQYF.

The chain links TRBV29-1 to TRBJ1-3, with D perhaps matching TRBD1 (6 bases). Trimming took off 6 bases at V and 3 bases at J, with 12 bases between the two ends. Germline-derived CDR1 and CDR2 are SQVTM and ANQGSEA. This CDR3 region has 13 residues. The DNA of the CDR3 is TGCAGCGTACGGGGGGCGAGTGGAAACACCATATATTTT. Amino acids: CSVRGASGNTIYF.

V gene TRBV21-1 combines with J gene TRBJ2-7; TRBD1 is the table's D call, not checked against the DNA. TRBV21-1 is annotated as a pseudogene. The CDR3 consists of 16 residues. CDR3: CASSKMKSRGPHEQYF. CDR3 nucleotides: TGTGCCAGCAGCAAAATGAAATCCCGTGGGCCTCACGAGCAGTACTTC.

The gene calls are TRBV30 and TRBJ1-2, with unresolved D. The CDR3 runs to 14 residues. Germline V CDR1 and CDR2: GTSNPN, SVGIG (reference sequence). V lost 0 bases, J lost 4 bases, and 12 bases lay in between. CDR3 sequence: CAWSVSGGSYGYTF. The CDR3 region has the DNA TGTGCCTGGAGTGTATCAGGTGGAAGCTATGGCTACACCTTC.

A single count supports this clone. The rearrangement links TRBV27 to TRBJ2-4; D call uncertain. The CDR3 is 14 residues long. The V end was cut by 2 bases, the J end by 7 bases, with 12 bases between. Germline V gene sequence: CDR1 MNHEY, CDR2 SMNVEV (reference sequence). The CDR3 is CASSLRRIGNIQYF. The DNA of the CDR3 is TGTGCCAGCAGTTTAAGGCGGATTGGGAACATTCAGTACTTC.

The chain uses TRBV28 and TRBJ2-1; 11 nucleotides match TRBD2. The CDR3 contains 19 residues. V gave up 5 bases and J gave up 3 bases; unmatched junction bases: 15. Germline CDR1 reads MDHEN; CDR2 reads SYDVKM. The CDR3 is CASSPLIFSGRALYNEQFF. The CDR3 nucleotides are TGTGCCAGCAGTCCCCTCATATTTAGCGGGAGGGCCCTCTACAATGAGCAGTTCTTC.

This chain connects TRBV4-3 to TRBJ2-1, with TRBD2 matching over 15 bases. The junction had 2 bases not matched to a gene; V was cut back by 4 bases and J by 7 bases. The CDR3 is 15 amino acids. Germline assignment: CDR1 LGHNA and CDR2 YSLEER. This CDR3 reads CASSPGLAGGNEQFF. The CDR3 DNA reads TGCGCCAGCAGCCCGGGACTAGCGGGGGGAAATGAGCAGTTCTTC.

V gene TRBV18 combines with J gene TRBJ2-1; the match to TRBD1 covers 7 bases. Germline-derived CDR1 and CDR2 are KGHSH and LQKENI. The CDR3 covers 14 residues. The V gene end was trimmed by 3 bases and the J gene end by 8 bases; junction bases not matched to a gene: 7. CDR3 in DNA: TGTGCCAGCTCACCCCCGGACAGGCTGGATGAGCAGTTCTTC. Amino acids: CASSPPDRLDEQFF.

This chain uses TRBV7-9 with TRBJ2-5; a possible D gene is TRBD2 (5 bases). V was shortened by 3 bases and J by 2 bases, with 7 bases between the two germline ends. Germline CDR1 and CDR2: SEHNR and FQNEAQ (reference sequence). The CDR3 sequence is 13 residues long. For the CDR3, the DNA is TGTGCCAGCAGCTTTTCGGGGCAAGAGACCCAGTACTTC. Its translation: CASSFSGQETQYF. The full variable domain, in which reference TRBV7-9 and TRBJ2-5 provide the parts outside the CDR3, is DTGVSQNPRHKITKRGQNVTFRCDPISEHNRLYWYRQTLGQGPEFLTYFQNEAQLEKSRLLSDRFSAERPKGSFSTLEIQRTEQGDSAMYLCASSFSGQETQYFGPGTRLLVL.

This rearrangement joins TRBV14 to TRBJ1-1, with D unclear. The V and J ends lost 6 bases and 2 bases respectively, with 10 bases between them. CDR3 size: 13 residues. Per germline, CDR1 SGHDN and CDR2 FVKESK. The CDR3 DNA is TGTGCCAGCAGACAGTACCTTAACACTGAAGCTTTCTTT. This sequence encodes CASRQYLNTEAFF.

CDR3 sequence (DNA): TGTGCCAGCAGTTCCAGGACTAATCAAGAGACCCAGTACTTC. It codes for CASSSRTNQETQYF. The J gene is TRBJ2-5, the V gene TRBV27, with D perhaps matching TRBD2 (6 bases). CDR1 MNHEY and CDR2 SMNVEV come from the germline V gene (reference sequence). This CDR3 spans 14 amino acids. Trimming took off 4 bases at V and 2 bases at J, with 11 bases between the two ends.

This chain links TRBV29-1 with TRBJ2-3; D is possibly TRBD2 (6 bases). V dropped 3 bases and J dropped 1 base, with 14 bases sitting between them. CDR3 size: 15 residues. Germline lookup yields CDR1 SQVTM and CDR2 ANQGSEA. The chain's CDR3 is CSVEGGGIGTDTQYF. As DNA, the CDR3 is TGCAGCGTTGAGGGGGGAGGAATCGGCACAGATACGCAGTATTTT.

This clone was detected once. The chain joins TRBV18 to TRBJ2-7; TRBD1 might be the D (5 bases). CDR1 and CDR2 from the germline V gene are KGHSH and LQKENI. The CDR3 runs 13 residues. Trimming pared 1 base from V and 4 bases from J, leaving 8 bases between. The CDR3 nucleotides read TGTGCCAGCTCACCACTGGGGCCATACGAGCAGTACTTC. The encoded protein is CASSPLGPYEQYF.